This T cell receptor beta chain was sequenced for a study of blood T cell repertoires in COVID-19. Study summary: Samples of COVID-19 (acute and convalescent) were obtained from the United States, Italy and Spain. Sources were T cells, B-cell-depleted T cells, or PBMCs; the material itself was cDNA or gDNA.

The junction had 5 bases not matched to a gene; V was cut back by 5 bases and J by 3 bases. The germline V gene has CDR1 SGHNT and CDR2 YENEEA. This CDR3 comprises 14 residues. Methods used by the authors: Amplification from reference gene primers served as the basis for estimated nucleated cell counts. Generated by immunoSEQ multiplex PCR, the TCRdb table keeps only in-frame clones and is missing some. V, J and clone size were drawn from that table, and D and trimming were deduced from the DNA. Found here are about 400,000 clones, about nine tenths of them singletons; the top ten hold 1.4%. This TCR was recovered from a woman between 25 and 40 years old with active or convalescent COVID-19. V usage is TRBV11-3 and J usage is TRBJ1-1, with TRBD1 matching over 8 bases. The sample comprised peripheral blood. The CDR3 nucleotides read TGTGCCAGCAGCCTCCTGGGACAGGACACTGAAGCTTTCTTT. Amino acids: CASSLLGQDTEAFF.